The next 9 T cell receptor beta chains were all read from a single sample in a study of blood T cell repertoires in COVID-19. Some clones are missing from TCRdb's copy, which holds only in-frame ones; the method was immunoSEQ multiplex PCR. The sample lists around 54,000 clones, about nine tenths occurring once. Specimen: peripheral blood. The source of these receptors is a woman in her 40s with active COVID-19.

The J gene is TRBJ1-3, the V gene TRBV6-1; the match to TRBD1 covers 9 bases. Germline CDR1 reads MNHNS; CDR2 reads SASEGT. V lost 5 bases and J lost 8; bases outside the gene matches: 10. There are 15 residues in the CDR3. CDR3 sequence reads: CASSWGTGLGDTIYF. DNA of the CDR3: TGTGCCAGCAGTTGGGGGACAGGGTTGGGAGACACCATATATTTT.

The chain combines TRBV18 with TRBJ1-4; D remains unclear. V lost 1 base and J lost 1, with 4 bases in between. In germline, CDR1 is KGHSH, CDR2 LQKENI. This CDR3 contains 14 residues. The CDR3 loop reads CASSPQLTNEKLFF. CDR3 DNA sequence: TGTGCCAGCTCACCACAGCTAACTAATGAAAAACTGTTTTTT.

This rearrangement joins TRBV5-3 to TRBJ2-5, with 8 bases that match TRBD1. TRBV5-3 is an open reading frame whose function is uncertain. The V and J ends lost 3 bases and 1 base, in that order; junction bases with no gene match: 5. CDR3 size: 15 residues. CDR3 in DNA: TGTGCCAGAAGCTCCTCCGGACAGGGCCAAGAGACCCAGTACTTC. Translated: CARSSSGQGQETQYF.

The DNA for the CDR3 is TGTGCCAGCAGTCCCAAACCGGGACAGGGGGGCAAAAACATTCAGTACTTC. It is translated as CASSPKPGQGGKNIQYF. The chain links TRBV7-9 to TRBJ2-4; 11 bases line up with TRBD1. Germline V gene lookup returns CDR1 SEHNR and CDR2 FQNEAQ (reference sequence). The CDR3 runs to 17 residues. The J segment lost 3 bases and the V segment lost 6 bases, leaving 10 bases of the junction unmatched.

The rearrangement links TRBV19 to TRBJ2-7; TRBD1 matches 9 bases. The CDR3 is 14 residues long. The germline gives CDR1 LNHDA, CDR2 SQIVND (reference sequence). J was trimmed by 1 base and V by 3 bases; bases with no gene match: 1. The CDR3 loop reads CASSIDRGSYEQYF. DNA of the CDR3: TGTGCCAGTAGTATCGACAGGGGGTCCTACGAGCAGTACTTC.

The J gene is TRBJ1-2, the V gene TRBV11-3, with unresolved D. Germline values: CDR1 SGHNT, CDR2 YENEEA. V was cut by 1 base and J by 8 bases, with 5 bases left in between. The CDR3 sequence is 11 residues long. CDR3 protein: CASSLGEGYTF. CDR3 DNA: TGTGCCAGCAGCTTAGGGGAGGGCTACACCTTC.

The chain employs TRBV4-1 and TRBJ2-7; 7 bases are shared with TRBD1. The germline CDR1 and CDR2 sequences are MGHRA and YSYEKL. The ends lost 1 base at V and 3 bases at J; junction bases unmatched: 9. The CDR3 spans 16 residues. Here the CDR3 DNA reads TGCGCCAGCAGCCAAGTTGAAGGGGGCGGCAACTACGAGCAGTACTTC. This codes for CASSQVEGGGNYEQYF.

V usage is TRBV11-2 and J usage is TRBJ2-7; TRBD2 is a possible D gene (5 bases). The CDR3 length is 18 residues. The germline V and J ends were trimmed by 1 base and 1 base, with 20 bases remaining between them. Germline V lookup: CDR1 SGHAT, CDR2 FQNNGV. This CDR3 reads CASSLGRSFGVRSYEQYF. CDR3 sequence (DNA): TGTGCCAGCAGCTTAGGGAGGAGCTTCGGGGTTAGATCCTACGAGCAGTACTTC.

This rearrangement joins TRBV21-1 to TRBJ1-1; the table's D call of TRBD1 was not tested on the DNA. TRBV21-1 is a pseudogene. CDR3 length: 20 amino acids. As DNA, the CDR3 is TGTGCCAGCAGCCCCCGGCGGGGGGGACAGGGGGTGATTATGAACACTGAAGCTTTCTTT. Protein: CASSPRRGGQGVIMNTEAFF.